The 7 T cell receptor beta chains presented below share a single source sample, sequenced in a study of T-cell reconstitution after alpha-beta-depleted transplantation in children. The TCRbeta library incorporated unique molecular identifiers. TCRdb independently ran MiXCR on the PCR reads; one entry per CDR3 protein. The table shows about 92,000 distinct CDR3 sequences, with 10% to 15% occurring only once. The material was PBMCs from the stem cell graft donor, obtained from the stem cell graft. These receptor sequences come from a human donor who donated a stem cell graft to a child with inherited bone marrow failure.

This clonotype has ten or more counts. V gene TRBV11-3 combines with J gene TRBJ2-2; 8 positions agree with TRBD1. The CDR3 length is 15 residues. V was pared by 5 bases and J by 4 bases, with 6 bases of the junction left unmatched. The germline V gene encodes CDR1 SGHNT and CDR2 YENEEA. The CDR3: CASSPGQGSTGELFF. CDR3 DNA sequence: TGTGCCAGCAGCCCTGGACAGGGAAGCACCGGGGAGCTGTTTTTT.

This clonotype has a count of ten or more. The J gene is TRBJ1-3, the V gene TRBV5-1; no reliable D call. V lost 6 bases to trimming and J lost 3 bases, with 13 bases between them. This CDR3 is built from 14 residues. The V gene's germline CDR1 is SGHRS and CDR2 YFSETQ. The CDR3 coding sequence is TGCGCCAGCAAGCCAATACTGAGTGGAAACACCATATATTTT. Encoded protein: CASKPILSGNTIYF.

In this sample, this clonotype turned up a few times. This chain joins TRBV6-2 or TRBV6-3 and TRBJ2-5, with D possibly TRBD2 on 6 matching bases. Germline CDR1 MNHEY, CDR2 SVGEGT. V was pared by 3 bases and J by 7 bases, with 9 bases between. This CDR3 has 12 residues. The CDR3 region is CASSYRGGTQYF. CDR3 nucleotide sequence: TGTGCCAGCAGTTATCGGGGAGGGACCCAGTACTTC.

This clonotype showed up many times. The gene calls are TRBV9 and TRBJ1-2, with 8 bases identical to TRBD1. Germline V gene data show CDR1 as SGDLS and CDR2 as YYNGEE. Unmatched junction bases numbered 10, after V lost 4 bases and J lost 5 bases. The CDR3 length is 15 residues. The CDR3 spells CASSPRDRKVYGYTF. DNA of the CDR3: TGTGCCAGCAGCCCTCGGGACAGGAAGGTTTATGGCTACACCTTC.

This clonotype appeared many times. This sequence joins TRBV5-1 and TRBJ2-7; 9 positions match TRBD1. Germline values: CDR1 SGHRS, CDR2 YFSETQ. The CDR3 is 15 amino acids. Trimming at V came to 4 bases and at J to 4 bases, leaving 9 bases not matched to a gene. The DNA of the CDR3 is TGCGCCAGCAGCAATACACCGGGACAGGGTTACGAGCAGTACTTC. Its translation is CASSNTPGQGYEQYF.

This clonotype was seen many times. The chain uses TRBV7-2 and TRBJ2-7, with 12 bases identical to TRBD2. J lost 7 bases, V lost 5 bases, and 18 bases had no gene match. The CDR3 runs 18 residues. Germline assignment: CDR1 SGHTA and CDR2 FQGNSA. The CDR3 DNA sequence: TGTGCCAGCAGCATGGGACTAGCGGGTTCCAGTGACCTACGAGAGCAGTACTTC. This gives the protein CASSMGLAGSSDLREQYF.

This clonotype was observed many times. The rearrangement links TRBV29-1 to TRBJ2-1; 9 bases are a match to TRBD2. Per germline, CDR1 SQVTM and CDR2 ANQGSEA. V dropped 3 bases and J dropped 1; count of bases not matched to a gene: 1. The CDR3 length is 14 residues. As DNA, the CDR3 is TGCAGCGTTGATAGCGGGAGTTCCTACAATGAGCAGTTCTTC. This gives the protein CSVDSGSSYNEQFF.